This T cell receptor beta chain was sequenced in a study of regulatory T cells in long-lasting Graves disease. Specified time point: newly diagnosed GD, antithyroid drugs for less than 3 months. With RNA extracted from PBMCs as input, the TCR library was made. The sample holds many counts of this clonotype. Relying on iRepertoire HTBI primers and Arm-PCR of CDR3 regions, the team built TCR beta libraries. TCRdb re-called the multiplex PCR reads through MiXCR, storing one row per CDR3 protein. The table includes fewer than 550,000 distinct CDR3 sequences, about 16% detected once. In addition, the sample was reused for a study of T cells in Graves' hyperthyroidism and ophthalmopathy.

This sample comprised peripheral blood mononuclear cells (PBMCs), obtained at new diagnosis, from a patient treated with antithyroid drugs. The clonotype comes from a woman aged 35-60 years with Graves disease.

CDR3 in amino acids: CASSLFRLGTPVYYGYTF. DNA of the CDR3: TGTGCCAGCAGTTTATTTCGGCTCGGGACACCGGTTTACTATGGCTACACCTTC. The chain joins TRBV28 to TRBJ1-2, with D tentatively TRBD1 (6 bases). V lost 1 base to trimming and J lost 3 bases, with 21 bases between them. CDR1 is MDHEN, CDR2 SYDVKM, per germline. The length of the CDR3 is 18 residues.